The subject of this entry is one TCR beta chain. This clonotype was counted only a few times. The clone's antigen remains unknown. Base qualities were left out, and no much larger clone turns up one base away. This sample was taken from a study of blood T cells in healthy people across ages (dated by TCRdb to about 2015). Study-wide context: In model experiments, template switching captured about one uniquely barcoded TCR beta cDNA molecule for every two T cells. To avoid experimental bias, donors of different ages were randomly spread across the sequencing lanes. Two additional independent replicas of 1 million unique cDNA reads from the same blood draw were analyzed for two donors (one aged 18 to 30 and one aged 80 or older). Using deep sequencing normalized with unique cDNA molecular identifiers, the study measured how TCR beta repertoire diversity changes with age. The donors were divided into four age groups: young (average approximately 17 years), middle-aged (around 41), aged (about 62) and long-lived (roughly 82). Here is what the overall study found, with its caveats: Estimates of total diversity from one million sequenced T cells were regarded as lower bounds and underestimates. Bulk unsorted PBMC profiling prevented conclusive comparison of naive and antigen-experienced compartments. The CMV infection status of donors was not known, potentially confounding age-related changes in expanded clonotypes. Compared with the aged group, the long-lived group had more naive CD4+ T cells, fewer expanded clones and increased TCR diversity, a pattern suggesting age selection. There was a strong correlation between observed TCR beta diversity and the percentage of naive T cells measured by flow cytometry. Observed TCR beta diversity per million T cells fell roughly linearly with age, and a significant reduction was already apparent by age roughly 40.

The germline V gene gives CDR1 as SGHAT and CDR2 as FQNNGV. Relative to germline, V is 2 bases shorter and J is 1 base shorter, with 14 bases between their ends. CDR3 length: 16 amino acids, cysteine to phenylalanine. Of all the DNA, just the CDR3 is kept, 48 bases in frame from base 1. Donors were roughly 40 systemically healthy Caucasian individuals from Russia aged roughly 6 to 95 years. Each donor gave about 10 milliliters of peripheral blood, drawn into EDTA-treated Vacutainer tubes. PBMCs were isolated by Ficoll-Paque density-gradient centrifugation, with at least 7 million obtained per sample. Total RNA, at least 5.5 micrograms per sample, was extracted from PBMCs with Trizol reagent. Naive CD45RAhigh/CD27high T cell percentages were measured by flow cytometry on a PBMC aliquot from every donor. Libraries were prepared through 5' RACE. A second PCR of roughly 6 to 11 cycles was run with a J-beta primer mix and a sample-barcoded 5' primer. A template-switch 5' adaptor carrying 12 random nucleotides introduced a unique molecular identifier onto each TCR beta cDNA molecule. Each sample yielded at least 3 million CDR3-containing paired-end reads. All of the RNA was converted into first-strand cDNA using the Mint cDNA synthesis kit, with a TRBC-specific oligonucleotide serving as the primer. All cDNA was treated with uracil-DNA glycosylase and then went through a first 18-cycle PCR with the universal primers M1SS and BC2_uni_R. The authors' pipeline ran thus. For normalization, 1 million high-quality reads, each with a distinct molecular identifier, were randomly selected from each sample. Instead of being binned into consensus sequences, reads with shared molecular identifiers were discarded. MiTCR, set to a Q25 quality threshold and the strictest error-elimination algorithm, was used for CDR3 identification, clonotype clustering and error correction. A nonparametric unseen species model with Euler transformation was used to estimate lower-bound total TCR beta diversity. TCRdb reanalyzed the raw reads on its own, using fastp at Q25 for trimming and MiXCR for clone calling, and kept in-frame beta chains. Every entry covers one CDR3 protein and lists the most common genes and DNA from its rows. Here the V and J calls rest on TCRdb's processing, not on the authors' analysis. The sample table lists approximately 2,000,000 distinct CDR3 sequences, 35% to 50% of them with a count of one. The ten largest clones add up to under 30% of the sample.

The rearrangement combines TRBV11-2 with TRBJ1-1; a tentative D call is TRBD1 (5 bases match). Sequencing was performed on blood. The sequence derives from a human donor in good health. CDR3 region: CASSLWDPRTNTEAFF. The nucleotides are TGTGCCAGCAGCTTATGGGACCCAAGGACGAACACTGAAGCTTTCTTT.